This is a list of T cell receptor beta chains from one sample in a study of T-cell memory formation after mild COVID-19. TCRdb redid the calling of the 5' RACE reads with MiXCR, one entry per CDR3 protein. The sample shows 100,000 to 150,000 distinct CDR3 sequences, approximately 5.9% of them seen only once. Sequencing was done on a sample of PBMCs or a T cell subset sorted from them (not recorded which). These TCRs come from an adult woman who had mild COVID-19 (a few samples of this study predate the infection). Cell type and time point are not known. CDR3s include the opening cysteine and the closing phenylalanine or tryptophan. A D gene is named only where the DNA matches it firmly. Size is omitted from some rows. Given values are once, few, many or a class for expanded clones.

V	J	size	D	CDR3	DNA
TRBV5-1	TRBJ1-2	many	TRBD1	CASSLGQGNYGYTF	TGCGCCAGCAGCTTGGGACAGGGTAACTATGGCTACACCTTC
TRBV12-3/TRBV12-4	TRBJ2-2	many	TRBD2	CASSFGGVGELFF	TGTGCCAGCAGTTTTGGGGGGGTCGGGGAGCTGTTTTTT
TRBV7-8	TRBJ2-5	many	NA	CAVGETQYF	TGTGCGGTGGGGGAGACCCAGTACTTC
TRBV7-3	TRBJ2-1	few	NA	CASGNLGNEQFF	TGTGCCAGCGGGAACCTAGGCAATGAGCAGTTCTTC
TRBV24-1	TRBJ2-7	NA	TRBD1	CATSDATGPAYEQYF	TGTGCCACCAGTGATGCGACAGGGCCTGCCTACGAGCAGTACTTC
TRBV6-1	TRBJ1-1	few	NA	CASRPPVMNTEAFF	TGTGCCAGCAGGCCACCAGTGATGAACACTGAAGCTTTCTTT
TRBV20-1	TRBJ1-2	many	NA	CSARANYGYTF	TGCAGTGCTAGAGCTAACTATGGCTACACCTTC
TRBV9	TRBJ1-2	NA	NA	CASSPTPSPRNGYTF	TGTGCCAGCAGCCCAACCCCTTCCCCACGGAATGGCTACACCTTC
TRBV7-9	TRBJ1-3	many	TRBD1	CSSSLRGQGTGNTIYF	TGTTCCAGCAGCTTGAGGGGACAGGGGACCGGAAACACCATATATTTT
TRBV12-3/TRBV12-4	TRBJ1-1	few	NA	CASSFRTEAFF	TGTGCCAGCAGTTTCCGGACTGAAGCTTTCTTT
TRBV20-1	TRBJ2-3	few	NA	CSARGPRTQYF	TGCAGTGCTAGAGGGCCCAGAACGCAGTATTTT
TRBV7-8	TRBJ2-7	many	NA	CASSFDISYEQYF	TGTGCCAGCAGCTTCGACATTTCGTACGAGCAGTACTTC
TRBV20-1	TRBJ2-3	NA	NA	CSAKQKDTQYF	TGCAGTGCTAAACAGAAAGATACGCAGTATTTT
TRBV20-1	TRBJ1-1	many	NA	CSARDTGLVTEAFF	TGCAGTGCTAGAGATACGGGGCTGGTCACTGAAGCTTTCTTT
TRBV4-1	TRBJ2-5	NA	TRBD2	CASSQGVSGRYQETQYF	TGCGCCAGCAGCCAAGGGGTTAGCGGGAGATACCAAGAGACCCAGTACTTC
TRBV5-6	TRBJ2-3	many	NA	CASSVGPGDTDTQYF	TGTGCCAGCAGCGTGGGCCCGGGAGACACAGATACGCAGTATTTT
TRBV5-5	TRBJ1-1	NA	NA	CASKREGDTEAFF	TGTGCCAGCAAAAGGGAAGGGGACACTGAAGCTTTCTTT
TRBV5-5	TRBJ2-7	NA	NA	CASSFNVFDSRSSYEQYF	TGTGCCAGCAGCTTTAATGTATTCGACAGCCGAAGCTCCTACGAGCAGTACTTC
TRBV15	TRBJ1-6	many	NA	CATSRKGIGNSPLHF	TGTGCCACCAGCAGGAAGGGAATTGGGAATTCACCCCTCCACTTT
TRBV12-3/TRBV12-4	TRBJ1-2	NA	TRBD1	CASSLGGGVGYTF	TGTGCCAGCAGTTTAGGAGGGGGCGTTGGCTACACCTTC
TRBV5-1	TRBJ2-3	NA	TRBD2	CASSSGTSGGALDTQYF	TGCGCCAGCAGCTCGGGGACTAGCGGGGGGGCTTTAGATACGCAGTATTTT
TRBV7-8	TRBJ1-4	few	NA	CASSRDIWGEKLFF	TGTGCCAGCAGCCGGGACATATGGGGTGAAAAACTGTTTTTT
TRBV7-2	TRBJ2-3	few	TRBD2	CASSLLSTSGRAVADTQYF	TGTGCCAGCAGCTTACTCTCTACTAGCGGGAGGGCCGTTGCAGATACGCAGTATTTT
TRBV7-2	TRBJ2-7	NA	NA	CASLQGNTYEQYF	TGTGCCAGCCTACAGGGTAACACCTACGAGCAGTACTTC
TRBV30	TRBJ2-1	few	NA	CAWSVIGGGSYNEQFF	TGTGCCTGGAGTGTAATAGGGGGGGGCTCCTACAATGAGCAGTTCTTC
TRBV6-5	TRBJ2-4	medium-sized	NA	CASSSGPGNIQYF	TGTGCCAGCAGTTCCGGCCCAGGAAACATTCAGTACTTC
TRBV4-2	TRBJ2-7	many	NA	CASSQEAASYEQYF	TGTGCCAGCAGCCAAGAAGCGGCCTCCTACGAGCAGTACTTC
TRBV4-2	TRBJ2-2	NA	NA	CASSQDPTGELFF	TGTGCCAGCAGCCAAGATCCCACCGGGGAGCTGTTTTTT